This is a list of T cell receptor beta chains from one sample in a study of T cells of healthy individuals. TCRdb reprocessed the 5' RACE reads with MiXCR, giving one entry per CDR3 protein. The table has 50,000 to 55,000 distinct CDR3 sequences, roughly 15% seen once. The receptors here all came from a human donor in good health. Each CDR3 is given with its conserved first and last residue. The D gene is left open where the match is weak. For some rows the clone size is stated as once, few or many, or as a class when expanded; others skip it.

v_gene	d_gene	abundance	j_gene	CDR3aa	CDR3nt
TRBV20-1	TRBD1	few	TRBJ1-1	CSLPGQGRRNTEAFF	TGCAGTTTGCCGGGACAGGGGAGGAGGAACACTGAAGCTTTCTTT
TRBV2	NA	NA	TRBJ2-3	CASSEARAETDTQYF	TGTGCCAGCAGTGAAGCGCGGGCCGAGACAGATACGCAGTATTTT
TRBV30	NA	NA	TRBJ1-1	CAWSSGLDTEAFF	TGTGCCTGGAGTTCTGGTCTGGACACTGAAGCTTTCTTT
TRBV19	NA	NA	TRBJ2-1	CASSPAGIVGEQFF	TGTGCCAGTAGTCCCGCAGGGATAGTGGGTGAGCAGTTCTTC
TRBV7-6	TRBD1	NA	TRBJ2-5	CASSAGQGGRETQYF	TGTGCCAGCAGCGCGGGACAGGGAGGAAGGGAGACCCAGTACTTC
TRBV6-2/TRBV6-3	TRBD2	NA	TRBJ2-5	CASRRISSGGETQYF	TGTGCCAGCAGAAGAATTAGCAGCGGGGGGGAGACCCAGTACTTC
TRBV14	NA	few	TRBJ1-3	CASKRGAISGNTIYF	TGTGCCAGCAAGAGAGGGGCTATCTCTGGAAACACCATATATTTT
TRBV6-5	NA	many	TRBJ2-3	CASSYRGGESTDTQYF	TGTGCCAGCAGTTACCGCGGGGGCGAGAGCACAGATACGCAGTATTTT
TRBV7-2	TRBD2	NA	TRBJ2-3	CASSLIASGGYGNTQYF	TGTGCCAGCAGCTTAATAGCTAGCGGGGGCTATGGGAATACGCAGTATTTT
TRBV9	TRBD2	many	TRBJ2-3	CASSASGRAKNTQYF	TGTGCCAGCAGCGCTAGCGGGAGGGCCAAAAATACGCAGTATTTT
TRBV2	NA	NA	TRBJ2-6	CASSGSPSGANVLTF	TGTGCCAGCAGTGGGTCACCTTCCGGGGCCAACGTCCTGACTTTC
TRBV27	NA	few	TRBJ2-7	CASSPWDGGHEQYF	TGTGCCAGCAGTCCGTGGGACGGCGGACACGAGCAGTACTTC
TRBV6-5	TRBD1	NA	TRBJ2-7	CASSRLSRDRAYEQYF	TGTGCCAGCAGTCGTCTCTCCCGGGACAGAGCCTACGAGCAGTACTTC
TRBV5-6	NA	many	TRBJ1-4	CASSLAMGNEKLFF	TGTGCCAGCAGCTTGGCCATGGGGAATGAAAAACTGTTTTTT
TRBV19	TRBD2	many	TRBJ2-5	CASEDGGGETQYF	TGTGCCTCGGAGGATGGGGGGGGAGAGACCCAGTACTTC
TRBV25-1	NA	NA	TRBJ1-5	CASSGPLGRSNQPQHF	TGTGCCAGCAGTGGACCCTTAGGCCGTAGCAATCAGCCCCAGCATTTT
TRBV5-1	TRBD1	many	TRBJ2-7	CASSFATGGEQYF	TGCGCCAGCAGCTTTGCGACAGGGGGCGAGCAGTACTTC
TRBV4-3	NA	many	TRBJ2-7	CASSQGPGLVYEQYF	TGCGCCAGCAGCCAAGGTCCGGGGTTGGTCTACGAGCAGTACTTC
TRBV2	NA	NA	TRBJ2-7	CASGKRGTSYEQYF	TGTGCCAGCGGAAAGAGGGGGACCTCCTACGAGCAGTACTTC
TRBV5-1	TRBD2	many	TRBJ2-7	CASSLRGLEVRDREQYF	TGCGCCAGCAGCTTGAGGGGACTAGAGGTTCGAGATCGCGAGCAGTACTTC
TRBV14	TRBD1	many	TRBJ1-5	CASSHGQGIMYSNQPQHF	TGTGCCAGCAGCCACGGACAGGGAATCATGTACAGCAATCAGCCCCAGCATTTT
TRBV14	TRBD1	many	TRBJ1-1	CASSQDSPRTGQEAFF	TGTGCCAGCAGCCAAGATTCCCCCAGGACAGGGCAGGAAGCTTTCTTT
TRBV7-9	TRBD2	NA	TRBJ2-7	CASSLGGLAYEQYF	TGTGCCAGCAGCTTAGGGGGACTAGCCTACGAGCAGTACTTC
TRBV24-1	NA	NA	TRBJ2-1	CATRRRYNEQFF	TGTGCCACGAGGCGCAGGTACAATGAGCAGTTCTTC
TRBV7-2	NA	many	TRBJ1-5	CASSLQTSNQPQHF	TGTGCCAGCAGCTTACAGACCAGCAATCAGCCCCAGCATTTT